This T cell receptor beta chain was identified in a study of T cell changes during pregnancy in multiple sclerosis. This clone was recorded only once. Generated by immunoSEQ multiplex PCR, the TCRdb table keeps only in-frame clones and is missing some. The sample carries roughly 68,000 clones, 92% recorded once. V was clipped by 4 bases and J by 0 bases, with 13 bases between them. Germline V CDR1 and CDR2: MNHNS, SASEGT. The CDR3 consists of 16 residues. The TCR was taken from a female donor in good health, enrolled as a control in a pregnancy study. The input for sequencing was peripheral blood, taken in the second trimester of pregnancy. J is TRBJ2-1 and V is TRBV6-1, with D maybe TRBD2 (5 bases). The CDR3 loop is CASSARDPSSYNEQFF. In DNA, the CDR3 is TGTGCCAGCAGTGCACGGGATCCGAGCTCCTACAATGAGCAGTTCTTC.